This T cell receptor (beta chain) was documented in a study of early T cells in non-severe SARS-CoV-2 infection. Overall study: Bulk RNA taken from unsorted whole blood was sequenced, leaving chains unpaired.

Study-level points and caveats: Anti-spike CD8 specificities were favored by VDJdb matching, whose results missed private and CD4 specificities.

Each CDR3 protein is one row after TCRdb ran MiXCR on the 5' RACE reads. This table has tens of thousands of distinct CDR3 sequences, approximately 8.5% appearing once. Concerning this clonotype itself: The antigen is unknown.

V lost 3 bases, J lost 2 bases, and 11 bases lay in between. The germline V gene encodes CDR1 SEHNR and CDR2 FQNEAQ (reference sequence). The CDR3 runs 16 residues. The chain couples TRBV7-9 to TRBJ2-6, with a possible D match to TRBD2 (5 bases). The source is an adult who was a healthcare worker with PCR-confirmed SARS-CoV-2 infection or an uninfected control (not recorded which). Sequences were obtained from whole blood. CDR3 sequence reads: CASSLTTGTGANVLTF. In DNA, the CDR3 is TGTGCCAGCAGCTTGACCACCGGGACTGGGGCCAACGTCCTGACTTTC. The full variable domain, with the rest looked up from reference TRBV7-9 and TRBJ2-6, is DTGVSQNPRHKITKRGQNVTFRCDPISEHNRLYWYRQTLGQGPEFLTYFQNEAQLEKSRLLSDRFSAERPKGSFSTLEIQRTEQGDSAMYLCASSLTTGTGANVLTFGAGSRLTVL.